Sequencing of this TCR beta chain was carried out in a study of shared clonotypes between healthy human individuals (dated by TCRdb to the early 2020s). Concerning the study at large: A few men and a couple of women, aged 18 to 49 years, made up the cohort. Different laboratories and diverse techniques were used to prepare libraries and sequence TCR repertoires, to increase sequencing depth and limit assay-specific biases. Between about 0.94 and 8.9 billion PBMCs per donor were obtained by leukapheresis. For each donor, CD4 naive and CD4 memory were each run on three plates, CD8 naive on two plates, and CD8 memory on one plate. To estimate repertoire size and how much clonotypes are shared between individuals, the study performed deep sequencing of blood TCR repertoires from a handful of healthy adults.

Trimming at the junction amounts to 3 bases on V and 1 base on J, and the germline ends lie 9 bases apart. The CDR3 contains 14 residues, cysteine and phenylalanine counted. Only CDR3 DNA remains: 42 bases, in frame from the first base. Taken from the germline V gene, the CDR1 and CDR2 loops are MGHRA and YSYEKL. With respect to this clone: Its target antigen remains unknown. No clone much larger than this one lies a single base away; base qualities are absent.

What the research found in general, with its limitations: Larger estimated clonotype richness was generally found for naive subsets than for memory subsets. The small number of donors limited the genetic and exposure-history diversity represented. Across a few donors, approximately 4.9% of naive CD4, approximately 3.6% of naive CD8, around 2.5% of memory CD4, and roughly 0.41% of memory CD8 clonotypes were shared. Sampling was restricted to blood, and TCR repertoires in tissues likely differ from the TCR repertoires found in blood. Rarefaction of sorted-subset datasets indicated incomplete sequencing despite the large sequencing depth. Pairwise subsampling led to the expectation that sequencing depth would affect the degree of clonotype sharing among donors. Clonotypes shared by all four sorted-subset donors showed higher generation probabilities than non-shared clonotypes.

Using the deep immunoSEQ assay, multiplex PCR amplified TCR CDR3 regions from genomic DNA. For each cell subset, the extracted genomic DNA was distributed evenly across all wells of several immunoSEQ 96-well plates, and each plate served as one replicate. Each replicate PCR for sorted subsets received 200 ng genomic DNA, equal to tens of thousands of T cell genomes. The purified libraries were quantified using a Qubit 3.0 fluorometer, sized with a Bioanalyzer 2100, and then quantified again using the KAPA Library Quantification kit. A separate single-read 150-cycle Illumina NextSeq 550 flow cell was used to sequence each immunoSEQ 96-well plate. On the study's bioinformatics: Because only junctional sequences without quality scores were contained in the immunoSEQ output, filtering matching that applied to full-length reads could not be performed. Sequences were annotated with PyIR, a Python wrapper for IgBLAST v1.9, using IMGT germline references to assign V/J genes and CDR3. Reads were filtered out if the reads had weak V/J assignments (E-value above 1e-6), no CDR3, stop codons, out-of-frame junctions, or ambiguous translated residues. V3J clonotypes were defined as sequences sharing an identical inferred V gene, J gene, and CDR3 amino acid sequence. To compute the percentage overlap between repertoires, the number of shared unique clonotypes was divided by the size of the smaller repertoire. RTK rarefaction, the Chao1 estimator, and Recon v2.1 estimates of unobserved clonotypes were used to assess repertoire richness. OLGA was used to compute generation probabilities for all TCRbeta clonotypes that the gDNA method yielded from a few donors. The source is immuneACCESS, and TCRdb retained only in-frame sequences with V and J called. Part of the clones is not carried over; for the studies checked, unresolved V genes explain less than half of this, and the remainder is unexplained. D and trimming were read from the DNA, whereas the V and J calls and clone size are those reported in that table. The table for this sample lists fewer than 800,000 clones; about 90% of them were counted only once. The ten largest clones capture 24% of the sample.

CD8 naive samples were CD45RO-negative cells positively selected for CCR7, giving a CD45RA+CCR7+ population that excluded TemRA cells. Healthy HIV-negative adults with no recently reported acute infections or vaccinations were included as donors. Every donor was a Caucasian adult residing in Nashville, Tennessee, USA. Blood was collected by leukapheresis, and PBMCs were isolated by Ficoll-Histopaque density gradient centrifugation and then cryopreserved in liquid nitrogen vapor phase. Analytical flow cytometry was used to check the purity and quantity of each magnetically sorted T cell population. Genomic DNA was isolated from each sorted fraction and quantified by UV absorbance on a Nanodrop 2000c.

The sequence was obtained from a man aged 30-40 years in good health. Rearrangement joined TRBV4-1 to TRBJ1-1; TRBD1 might be the D gene, on 6 matching bases. Sample: naive CD8+ T cells sorted from blood. Taken with the paper, the label for cell subset or site translates to: CD45RA+CCR7+. The DNA sequence reads TGCGCCAGCAGCCATAACAGGGCGAACACTGAAGCTTTCTTT. It encodes CASSHNRANTEAFF.